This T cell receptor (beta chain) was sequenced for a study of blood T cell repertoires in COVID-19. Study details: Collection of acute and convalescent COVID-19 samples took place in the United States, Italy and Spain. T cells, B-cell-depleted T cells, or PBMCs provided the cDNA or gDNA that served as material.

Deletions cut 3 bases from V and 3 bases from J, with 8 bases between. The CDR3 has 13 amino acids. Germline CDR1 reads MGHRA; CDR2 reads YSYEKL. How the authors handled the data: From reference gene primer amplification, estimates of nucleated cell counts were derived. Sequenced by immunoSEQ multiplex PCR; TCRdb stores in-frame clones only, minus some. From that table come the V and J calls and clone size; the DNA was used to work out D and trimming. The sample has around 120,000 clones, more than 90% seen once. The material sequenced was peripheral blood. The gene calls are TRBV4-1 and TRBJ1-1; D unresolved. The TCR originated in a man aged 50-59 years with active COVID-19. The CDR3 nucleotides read TGCGCCAGCAGCCATAGAGAGTACACTGAAGCTTTCTTT. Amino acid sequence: CASSHREYTEAFF.